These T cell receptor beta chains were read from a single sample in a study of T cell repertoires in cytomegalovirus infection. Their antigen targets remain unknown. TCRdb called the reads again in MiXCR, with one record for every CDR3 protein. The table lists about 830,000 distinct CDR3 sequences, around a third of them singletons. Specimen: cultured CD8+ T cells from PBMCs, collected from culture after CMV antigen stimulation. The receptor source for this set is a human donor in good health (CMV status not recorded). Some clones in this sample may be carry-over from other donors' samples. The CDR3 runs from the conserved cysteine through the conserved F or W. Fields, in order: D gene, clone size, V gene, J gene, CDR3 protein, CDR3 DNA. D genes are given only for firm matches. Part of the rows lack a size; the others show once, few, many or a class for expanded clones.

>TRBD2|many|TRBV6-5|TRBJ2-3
CASSYSAGGTDTQYF
TGTGCCAGCAGTTACTCCGCGGGGGGCACAGATACGCAGTATTTT
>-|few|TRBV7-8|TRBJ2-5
CASSSRQTQETQYF
TGTGCCAGCAGCTCAAGACAGACCCAAGAGACCCAGTACTTC
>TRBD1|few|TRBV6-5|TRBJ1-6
CASSYIAGQGIDFSPLHF
TGTGCCAGCAGTTACATAGCCGGACAGGGGATAGATTTTTCACCCCTCCACTTT
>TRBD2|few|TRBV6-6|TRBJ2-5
CASSYGGLGVETQYF
TGTGCCAGCAGTTACGGGGGACTAGGAGTAGAGACCCAGTACTTC
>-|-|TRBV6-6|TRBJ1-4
CASSLGHPTNEKLFF
TGTGCCAGCAGTCTTGGACACCCAACTAATGAAAAACTGTTTTTT
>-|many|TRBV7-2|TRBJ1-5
CASSLGGHPHPSPQHF
TGTGCCAGCAGCTTAGGGGGACATCCACACCCTTCGCCCCAGCATTTT
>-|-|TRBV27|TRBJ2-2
CASSLTVGNTGELFF
TGTGCCAGCAGTTTAACGGTGGGGAACACCGGGGAGCTGTTTTTT
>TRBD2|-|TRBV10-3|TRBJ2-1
CAISDFAARTLAGARDNEQFF
TGTGCCATCAGTGATTTTGCAGCCAGGACACTAGCGGGGGCAAGGGACAATGAGCAGTTCTTC
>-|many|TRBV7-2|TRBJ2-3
CASSLRAGWDTDTQYF
TGTGCCAGCAGCTTGAGGGCAGGGTGGGACACAGATACGCAGTATTTT
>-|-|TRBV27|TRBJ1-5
CASSLSGGYQPQHF
TGTGCCAGCAGTTTATCAGGAGGGTATCAGCCCCAGCATTTT
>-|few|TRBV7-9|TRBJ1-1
CASSLQEYTEAFF
TGTGCCAGCAGCTTACAAGAGTACACTGAAGCTTTCTTT
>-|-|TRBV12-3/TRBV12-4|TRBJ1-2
CASSPTVPLGYTF
TGTGCCAGCAGCCCGACAGTCCCCCTCGGCTACACCTTC
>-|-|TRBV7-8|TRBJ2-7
CASSSPGASYEQYF
TGTGCCAGCAGCTCTCCGGGGGCGTCCTACGAGCAGTACTTC
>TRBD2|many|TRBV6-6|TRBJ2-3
CASSRGGRADTQYF
TGTGCCAGCAGTCGGGGGGGCCGGGCAGATACGCAGTATTTT
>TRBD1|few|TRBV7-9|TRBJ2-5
CASSRAGGAETQYF
TGTGCCAGCAGCCGGGCAGGGGGCGCGGAGACCCAGTACTTC
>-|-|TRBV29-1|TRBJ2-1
CSVDKRYNEQFF
TGCAGCGTTGATAAACGTTACAATGAGCAGTTCTTC
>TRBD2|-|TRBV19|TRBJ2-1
CASRSLAVSYNEQFF
TGTGCCAGTAGGTCACTAGCGGTCTCCTACAATGAGCAGTTCTTC
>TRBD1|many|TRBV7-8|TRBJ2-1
CASSLAQRQGSYNEQFF
TGTGCCAGCAGCTTAGCGCAGAGACAGGGCTCCTACAATGAGCAGTTCTTC
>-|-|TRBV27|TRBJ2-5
CASSQGGRNQETQYF
TGTGCCAGCAGTCAGGGAGGCCGAAACCAAGAGACCCAGTACTTC
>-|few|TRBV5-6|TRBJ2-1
CASTRDPSSYNEQFF
TGTGCCAGCACTAGGGACCCCAGCTCCTACAATGAGCAGTTCTTC
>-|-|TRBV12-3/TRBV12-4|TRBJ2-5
CASTPGRGRYQETQYF
TGTGCCAGCACCCCGGGACGAGGGAGGTACCAAGAGACCCAGTACTTC
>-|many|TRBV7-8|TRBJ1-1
CASSSPGGRKWDTEAFF
TGTGCCAGCAGCTCCCCGGGGGGAAGAAAGTGGGACACTGAAGCTTTCTTT
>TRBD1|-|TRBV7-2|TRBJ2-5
CASSQSGQGRQETQYF
TGTGCCAGCAGTCAATCCGGACAGGGGAGACAAGAGACCCAGTACTTC
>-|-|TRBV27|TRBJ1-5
CASSSGTLLNQPQHF
TGTGCCAGCAGTTCCGGGACTCTACTCAATCAGCCCCAGCATTTT
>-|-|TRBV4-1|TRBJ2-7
CASSSPGTSKAYEQYF
TGCGCCAGCAGCTCTCCCGGGACATCGAAGGCCTACGAGCAGTACTTC
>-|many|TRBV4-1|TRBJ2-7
CASSQDLPTSYEQYF
TGCGCCAGCAGCCAAGATCTGCCGACCAGCTACGAGCAGTACTTC
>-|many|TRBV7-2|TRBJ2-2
CASRIGGELFF
TGTGCCAGCAGAATTGGGGGGGAGCTGTTTTTT
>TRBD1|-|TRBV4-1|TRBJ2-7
CASSPRDSLVYEQYF
TGCGCCAGCAGCCCCCGGGACAGTTTGGTCTACGAGCAGTACTTC
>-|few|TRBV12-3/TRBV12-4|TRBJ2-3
CASSFGFTPTDTQYF
TGTGCCAGCAGTTTCGGATTCACTCCCACAGATACGCAGTATTTT
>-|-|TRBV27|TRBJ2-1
CASSSTGSHNEQFF
TGTGCCAGCAGTTCAACGGGATCGCACAATGAGCAGTTCTTC
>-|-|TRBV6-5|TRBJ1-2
CASTPGGGGYTF
TGTGCCAGCACCCCGGGAGGGGGGGGCTACACCTTC
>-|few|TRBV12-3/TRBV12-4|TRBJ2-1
CATSMDEQFF
TGTGCCACCAGTATGGATGAGCAGTTCTTC
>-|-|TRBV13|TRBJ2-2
CASSLVLPGELFF
TGTGCCAGCAGCTTAGTATTGCCCGGGGAGCTGTTTTTT
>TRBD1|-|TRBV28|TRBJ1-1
CASSPRTGGVPEAFF
TGTGCCAGCAGTCCCCGGACAGGGGGCGTCCCCGAGGCTTTCTTT
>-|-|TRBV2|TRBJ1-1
CASARLSWTEAFF
TGTGCCAGCGCGAGATTATCATGGACTGAAGCTTTCTTT
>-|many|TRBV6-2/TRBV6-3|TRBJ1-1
CASSWQGNTEAFF
TGTGCCAGCAGTTGGCAGGGGAACACTGAAGCTTTCTTT
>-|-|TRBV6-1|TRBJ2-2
CASSHRQALELFF
TGTGCCAGCAGCCACAGACAGGCCTTGGAGCTGTTTTTT
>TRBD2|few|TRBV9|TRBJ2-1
CASSVGGGGGAVSYNEQFF
TGTGCCAGCAGCGTAGGAGGGGGCGGGGGGGCAGTGTCCTACAATGAGCAGTTCTTC
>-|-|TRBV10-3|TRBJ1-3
CAIRRGGSRGNTIYF
TGTGCCATCAGGAGAGGGGGGTCGCGGGGAAACACCATATATTTT
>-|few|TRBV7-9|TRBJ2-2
CASSPPPHDVFSNTGELFF
TGTGCCAGCAGCCCCCCCCCCCACGACGTATTTTCGAACACCGGGGAGCTGTTTTTT
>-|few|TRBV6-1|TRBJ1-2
CASIPLLYRDGYTF
TGTGCCAGCATCCCTCTCCTCTACCGGGATGGCTACACCTTC
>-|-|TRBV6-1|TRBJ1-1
CASSDRRGGAFF
TGTGCCAGCAGTGATCGAAGGGGAGGAGCTTTCTTT
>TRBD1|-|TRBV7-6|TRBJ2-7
CASSRRTGGVVDEQYF
TGTGCCAGCAGCAGAAGGACAGGGGGAGTCGTGGACGAGCAGTACTTC
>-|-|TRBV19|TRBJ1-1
CASSISGRGLTEAFF
TGTGCCAGTAGTATATCCGGACGGGGTCTGACTGAAGCTTTCTTT
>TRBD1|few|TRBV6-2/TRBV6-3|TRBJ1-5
CASSPTGQGRNQPQHF
TGTGCCAGCAGTCCGACCGGACAGGGAAGAAATCAGCCCCAGCATTTT
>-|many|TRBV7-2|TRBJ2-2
CASSLGELFF
TGTGCCAGCAGCTTAGGGGAGCTGTTTTTT
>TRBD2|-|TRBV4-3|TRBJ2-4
CASSPLGGIAKNIQYF
TGCGCCAGCAGCCCCCTCGGGGGGATAGCCAAAAACATTCAGTACTTC
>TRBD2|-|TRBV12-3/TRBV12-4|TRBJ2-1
CASSFGRGDYNEQFF
TGTGCCAGCAGTTTTGGGCGGGGGGACTACAATGAGCAGTTCTTC
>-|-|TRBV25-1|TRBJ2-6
CASKRANVLTF
TGTGCCAGCAAGCGGGCCAACGTCCTGACTTTC